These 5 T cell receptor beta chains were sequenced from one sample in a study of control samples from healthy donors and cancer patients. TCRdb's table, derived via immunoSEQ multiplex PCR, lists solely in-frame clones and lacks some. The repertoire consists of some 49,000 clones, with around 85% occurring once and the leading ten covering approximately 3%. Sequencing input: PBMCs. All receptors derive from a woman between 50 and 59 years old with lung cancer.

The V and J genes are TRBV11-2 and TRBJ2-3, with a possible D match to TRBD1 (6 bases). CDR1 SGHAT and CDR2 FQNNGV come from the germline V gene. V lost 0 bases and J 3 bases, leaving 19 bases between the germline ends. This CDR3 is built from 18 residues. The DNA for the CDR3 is TGTGCCAGCAGCTTAGAAATTAGTTCAGGGGTGGGAACAGATACGCAGTATTTT. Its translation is CASSLEISSGVGTDTQYF.

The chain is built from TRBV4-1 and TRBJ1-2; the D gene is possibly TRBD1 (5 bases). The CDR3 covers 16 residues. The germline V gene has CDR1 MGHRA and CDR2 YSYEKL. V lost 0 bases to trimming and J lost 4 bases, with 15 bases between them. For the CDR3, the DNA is TGCGCCAGCAGCCAAGATCAAGGAGGGGTTAGCTATGGCTACACCTTC. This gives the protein CASSQDQGGVSYGYTF.

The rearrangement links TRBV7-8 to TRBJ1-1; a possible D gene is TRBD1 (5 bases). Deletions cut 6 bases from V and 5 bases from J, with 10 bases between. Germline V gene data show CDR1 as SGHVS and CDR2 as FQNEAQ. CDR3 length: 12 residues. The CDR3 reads CASSPGWTEAFF. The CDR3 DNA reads TGTGCCAGCAGTCCAGGGTGGACTGAAGCTTTCTTT.

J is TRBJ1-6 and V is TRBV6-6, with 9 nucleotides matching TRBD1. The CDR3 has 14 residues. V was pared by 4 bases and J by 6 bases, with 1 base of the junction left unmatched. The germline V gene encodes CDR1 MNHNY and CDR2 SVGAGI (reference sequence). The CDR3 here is CASSSTGGNSPLHF. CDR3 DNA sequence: TGTGCCAGCAGTTCGACAGGGGGTAATTCACCCCTCCACTTT.

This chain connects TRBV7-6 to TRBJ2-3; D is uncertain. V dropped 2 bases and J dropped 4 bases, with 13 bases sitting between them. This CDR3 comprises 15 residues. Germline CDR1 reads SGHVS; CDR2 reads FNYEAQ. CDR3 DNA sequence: TGTGCCAGCAGCTTAAGATCGGGTAGTTCAGATACGCAGTATTTT. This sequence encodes CASSLRSGSSDTQYF. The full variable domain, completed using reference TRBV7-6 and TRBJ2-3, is GAGVSQSPRYKVTKRGQDVALRCDPISGHVSLYWYRQALGQGPEFLTYFNYEAQQDKSGLPNDRFSAERPEGSISTLTIQRTEQRDSAMYRCASSLRSGSSDTQYFGPGTRLTVL.